Following are 19 T cell receptor beta chains from one sample sequenced in a study of T cell changes during pregnancy in multiple sclerosis. Repertoires were generated with immunoSEQ multiplex PCR, while TCRdb's copy carries only in-frame clones and drops some. The sample carries roughly 120,000 clones, around 90% recorded once. Sample: peripheral blood, taken in the third trimester of pregnancy. These receptors were taken from a female donor with multiple sclerosis, enrolled in a pregnancy study.

V and J are TRBV6-1 and TRBJ1-1; a weak D match, TRBD1 (5 bases). The CDR3 length is 15 residues. The V gene lost 2 bases and the J gene lost 2 bases, with 12 bases spanning the gap. Per germline, CDR1 MNHNS and CDR2 SASEGT. The CDR3 loop reads CASSEMMTVNTEAFF. CDR3 coding DNA: TGTGCCAGCAGTGAAATGATGACAGTTAACACTGAAGCTTTCTTT.

The J gene is TRBJ1-2, the V gene TRBV5-4; D is perhaps TRBD1 (6 bases). Trimming left V 1 base short and J 4 bases short, with 14 bases between. There are 15 residues in the CDR3. Germline loops: CDR1 SGHNT, CDR2 YYREEE (reference sequence). This chain's CDR3 is CASSLYDRPSYGYTF. Written as DNA, the CDR3 is TGTGCCAGCAGCTTGTACGACAGGCCTTCCTATGGCTACACCTTC.

The chain employs TRBV5-1 and TRBJ2-1; D is uncertain. V lost 4 bases, J lost 0 bases, and 14 bases lay in between. The length of the CDR3 is 16 residues. Germline CDR1 SGHRS, CDR2 YFSETQ. The CDR3 bases are TGCGCCAGCAGCCCCCTTCGGGTGAGCTCCTACAATGAGCAGTTCTTC. Its translation: CASSPLRVSSYNEQFF.

The chain uses TRBV7-3 and TRBJ2-7; 14 bases are shared with TRBD2. In germline, CDR1 is SGHTA, CDR2 FQGTGA. V was clipped by 3 bases and J by 4 bases; unmatched bases: 2. The CDR3 covers 15 residues. The CDR3 spells CASSFGTSGRYEQYF. Here the CDR3 DNA reads TGTGCCAGCAGCTTTGGGACTAGCGGGAGATACGAGCAGTACTTC.

The chain has TRBV29-1 and TRBJ1-2, with D possibly TRBD1 on 5 matching bases. Trimming removed 4 bases from V and 3 bases from J, with 15 bases in between. Germline CDR1 reads SQVTM; CDR2 reads ANQGSEA. This CDR3 contains 14 residues. The CDR3 loop is CSVGAGLGDYGYTF. CDR3 nucleotide sequence: TGCAGCGTTGGAGCGGGACTGGGGGACTATGGCTACACCTTC.

V is TRBV6-1 and J is TRBJ1-2; D possibly corresponds to TRBD1 (5 bases). Trimming cost V 10 bases and J 6 bases, with 18 bases left between them. Germline V gene lookup returns CDR1 MNHNS and CDR2 SASEGT. The CDR3 spans 13 residues. The CDR3 spells CAILGLRVNGYTF. In DNA form, the CDR3 reads TGTGCCATCTTGGGACTCCGGGTCAATGGCTACACCTTC.

The V gene is TRBV11-2, the J gene TRBJ2-1; possible D gene TRBD1, 6 bases. CDR1 is SGHAT, CDR2 FQNNGV, per germline. V was pared by 1 base and J by 2 bases, with 15 bases between. There are 17 residues in the CDR3. The DNA for the CDR3 is TGTGCCAGCAGCTTAGTTCTCCAGGGGCCGGCCTACAATGAGCAGTTCTTC. Protein sequence: CASSLVLQGPAYNEQFF.

V and J are TRBV4-1 and TRBJ2-2, with 9 bases lining up with TRBD1. The V gene's germline CDR1 is MGHRA and CDR2 YSYEKL. V was clipped by 0 bases and J by 4 bases; unmatched bases: 3. The CDR3 has 16 amino acids. The CDR3 protein is CASSQENRGRTGELFF. The CDR3, as DNA: TGCGCCAGCAGCCAAGAGAACAGGGGGCGCACCGGGGAGCTGTTTTTT.

The V call is TRBV27, the J call TRBJ1-4; no clear D gene. Trimming removed 3 bases at V and 3 bases at J, with 5 bases between. Germline lookup yields CDR1 MNHEY and CDR2 SMNVEV (reference sequence). CDR3 length equals 13 residues. CDR3 nucleotide sequence: TGTGCCAGCAGTTTCCAGTCTAATGAAAAACTGTTTTTT. Protein sequence: CASSFQSNEKLFF.

J is TRBJ1-2 and V is TRBV5-6; D remains ambiguous. The V gene lost 1 base and the J gene lost 8 bases, with 15 bases spanning the gap. This CDR3 region has 14 residues. CDR1 and CDR2 (germline): SGHDT, YYEEEE. CDR3 DNA: TGTGCCAGCAGCTTGCCTGCACCTGGCGGGGGCTACACCTTC. It specifies CASSLPAPGGGYTF.

The chain combines TRBV27 with TRBJ2-1; tentative D call: TRBD1 (6 bases). CDR3 size: 17 residues. V was clipped by 2 bases and J by 0 bases, with 14 bases between them. CDR1 MNHEY and CDR2 SMNVEV come from the germline V gene (reference sequence). CDR3 region: CASSLSPGHYSYNEQFF. CDR3 in DNA: TGTGCCAGCAGTTTAAGTCCGGGACACTACTCCTACAATGAGCAGTTCTTC.

This chain joins TRBV5-6 and TRBJ1-4; D remains unclear. V lost 0 bases to trimming and J lost 8 bases, with 8 bases between them. This CDR3 contains 13 residues. Germline V CDR1 and CDR2: SGHDT, YYEEEE. DNA for the CDR3: TGTGCCAGCAGCTTGGTGTTCTCGGAAAAACTGTTTTTT. As protein: CASSLVFSEKLFF.

In its sample, this clone was seen a few times. The CDR3 region is CASSVNWQAGSPLHF. CDR3 sequence (DNA): TGTGCCAGCAGCGTAAATTGGCAGGCTGGTTCACCCCTCCACTTT. V is TRBV9 and J is TRBJ1-6; D is unclear. Trimming removed 1 base at V and 9 bases at J, with 14 bases between. There are 15 residues in the CDR3. Germline V gene lookup returns CDR1 SGDLS and CDR2 YYNGEE.

This chain joins TRBV6-5 and TRBJ2-1; D remains ambiguous. The germline CDR1 and CDR2 sequences are MNHEY and SVGAGI. The germline V and J ends were trimmed by 8 bases and 4 bases, with 15 bases remaining between them. The CDR3 is 14 amino acids. The CDR3 reads CASFSPDAYNEQFF. The CDR3 DNA reads as TGTGCCAGCTTTAGCCCCGACGCGTACAATGAGCAGTTCTTC.

To note about this clone: Relative to the germline gene, one junction end is altered; a read error may explain this. CDR3 in DNA: TGTGCCACGAGCAAAGGTGGGGCGGGACAGCCCCAGCATTTT. It is translated as CATSKGGAGQPQHF. V is TRBV15 and J is TRBJ1-5; tentatively, D is TRBD1 (5 bases). The CDR3 has 14 amino acids. Per germline, CDR1 LNHNV and CDR2 YYDKDF (reference sequence).

The genes are TRBV6-1 and TRBJ1-4; tentative D call: TRBD1 (6 bases). The CDR3 runs to 16 residues. Trimming removed 2 bases from V and 5 bases from J, with 15 bases in between. Germline loops: CDR1 MNHNS, CDR2 SASEGT. As DNA, the CDR3 is TGTGCCAGCAGTGAAATCCTGGGCAGGGGAAATGAAAAACTGTTTTTT. The encoded protein is CASSEILGRGNEKLFF.

This rearrangement joins TRBV7-2 to TRBJ1-5; D is unresolved. The CDR3 has 12 amino acids. CDR1 is SGHTA, CDR2 FQGNSA, per germline. Trimming took 1 base from V and 8 from J, leaving 6 bases between them. For the CDR3, the DNA is TGTGCCAGCAGCTTAGACCGGGAGCCCCAGCATTTT. It encodes CASSLDREPQHF.

This clone showed up just a few times. The chain has TRBV6-1 and TRBJ1-5, with D tentatively TRBD1 (6 bases). Germline lookup yields CDR1 MNHNS and CDR2 SASEGT. This CDR3 has 13 amino acids. V gave up 4 bases and J gave up 3 bases, with 7 bases separating them. CDR3 residues: CASSGDINQPQHF. Written as DNA, the CDR3 is TGTGCCAGCAGTGGGGACATCAATCAGCCCCAGCATTTT.

The rearrangement links TRBV4-1 to TRBJ2-1, with TRBD2 identical over 9 bases. The CDR3 extends over 15 amino acids. Germline assignment: CDR1 MGHRA and CDR2 YSYEKL. Unmatched junction bases numbered 5, after V lost 8 bases and J lost 0 bases. Here the CDR3 reads CASGRGGASYNEQFF. CDR3 bases: TGCGCCAGCGGACGCGGGGGGGCCTCCTACAATGAGCAGTTCTTC.